Listed below are T cell receptor beta chains from one sample, sequenced in a study of blood T cell repertoires in COVID-19. TCRdb's table, derived via immunoSEQ multiplex PCR, lists solely in-frame clones and lacks some. The sample records about 200,000 clones, 92% being singletons. Input material: peripheral blood. The origin of the receptors is a man aged 25-40 years with acute or convalescent COVID-19. Each CDR3 is given with its conserved first and last residue. Each record gives: D gene, J gene, clone size, V gene, CDR3 protein, CDR3 DNA. The D gene is left open where the match is weak. Part of the rows lack a size; the others show once, few, many or a class for expanded clones.

TRBD1 TRBJ1-6 - TRBV2 CASQLDRQVYHSPLHF TGTGCCAGCCAACTGGACAGGCAGGTGTATCATTCACCCCTCCACTTT
- TRBJ1-2 - TRBV29-1 CSVEDQDRGMSTF TGCAGCGTTGAAGATCAGGACCGGGGGATGAGCACCTTC
- TRBJ2-7 - TRBV11-2 CASSRSYEQYF TGTGCCAGCAGCCGCTCCTACGAGCAGTACTTC
- TRBJ1-4 - TRBV7-9 CASSLAREKLFF TGTGCCAGCAGCTTGGCACGCGAAAAACTGTTTTTT
- TRBJ2-1 - TRBV18 CASSPPLSQGSSYNEQFF TGTGCCAGCTCACCACCGTTGTCTCAGGGGAGCTCCTACAATGAGCAGTTCTTC
- TRBJ2-7 - TRBV11-2 CASSSAGLILEQYF TGTGCCAGCAGCTCGGCGGGCTTAATCCTTGAGCAGTACTTC
- TRBJ2-1 - TRBV5-4 CASSPWVGDEQFF TGTGCCAGCAGCCCATGGGTAGGAGATGAGCAGTTCTTC
- TRBJ1-3 - TRBV4-1 CASSQDQRGVTGNTIYF TGCGCCAGCAGCCAAGATCAGCGGGGGGTGACTGGAAACACCATATATTTT
- TRBJ2-6 few TRBV5-4 CASSPSQGSGANVLTF TGTGCCAGCAGCCCCTCCCAGGGCTCTGGGGCCAACGTCCTGACTTTC
TRBD1 TRBJ2-6 - TRBV5-1 CASKSRGTGPGANVLTF TGCGCCAGCAAGTCAAGAGGGACAGGGCCAGGGGCCAACGTCCTGACTTTC
TRBD1 TRBJ2-1 - TRBV7-3 CASSLLVTGVNEQFF TGTGCCAGCAGCTTATTAGTTACAGGGGTAAATGAGCAGTTCTTC
TRBD1 TRBJ1-4 - TRBV9 CASSTQGGANEKLFF TGTGCCAGCAGTACCCAGGGGGGAGCTAATGAAAAACTGTTTTTT
- TRBJ1-2 - TRBV5-6 CASSLAVEAGYYGYTF TGTGCCAGCAGCTTGGCCGTAGAAGCGGGCTACTATGGCTACACCTTC
TRBD2 TRBJ2-5 - TRBV29-1 CSVSSGEETQYF TGCAGCGTTTCTAGCGGGGAAGAGACCCAGTACTTC
- TRBJ1-5 - TRBV5-5 CASSLMQGGQPQHF TGTGCCAGCAGCTTGATGCAGGGTGGTCAGCCCCAGCATTTT
TRBD1 TRBJ1-6 - TRBV27 CASSFLPGTGSSYNSPLHF TGTGCCAGCAGTTTTCTCCCCGGGACAGGGAGTTCCTATAATTCACCCCTCCACTTT
- TRBJ2-1 - TRBV5-5 CASSFFGSYNEQFF TGTGCCAGCAGCTTCTTCGGGTCCTACAATGAGCAGTTCTTC
TRBD2 TRBJ2-2 - TRBV10-3 CAIKAGEIAGELFF TGTGCCATCAAGGCGGGAGAAATAGCCGGGGAGCTGTTTTTT
TRBD1 TRBJ1-5 - TRBV18 CASSPTTGDQPQHF TGTGCCAGCTCACCAACTACAGGGGATCAGCCCCAGCATTTT
TRBD1 TRBJ1-1 - TRBV30 CAWSVAGTVQAFF TGTGCCTGGAGTGTCGCCGGGACAGTTCAAGCTTTCTTT
TRBD2 TRBJ2-2 - TRBV7-6 CASSPQTSGLPGELFF TGTGCCAGCAGCCCCCAAACTAGCGGTCTCCCCGGGGAGCTGTTTTTT
TRBD1 TRBJ1-1 - TRBV12-3/TRBV12-4 CASRPQGYTEAFF TGTGCCAGCAGACCACAGGGGTACACTGAAGCTTTCTTT
- TRBJ2-5 - TRBV28 CASTLRIGAGETQYF TGTGCCAGCACCCTCCGGATAGGGGCCGGGGAGACCCAGTACTTC
- TRBJ1-6 - TRBV6-5 CASSTPGGISSPLHF TGTGCCAGCAGTACCCCGGGGGGTATAAGTTCACCCCTCCACTTT
- TRBJ1-3 - TRBV7-8 CASSTLTGGGGDTIYF TGTGCCAGCAGCACACTGACAGGAGGAGGTGGCGACACCATATATTTT
TRBD1 TRBJ2-7 - TRBV28 CASRPLPGQGSYEQYF TGTGCCAGCAGACCTTTACCGGGACAGGGCTCCTACGAGCAGTACTTC
TRBD2 TRBJ2-3 - TRBV2 CASALNRGSGSSTDTQYF TGTGCCAGCGCGCTTAATAGGGGTAGCGGGTCTAGCACAGATACGCAGTATTTT
- TRBJ1-2 - TRBV19 CASRYQQGHYGYTF TGTGCCAGTAGGTACCAACAGGGACACTATGGCTACACCTTC
- TRBJ2-6 - TRBV10-1 CASSDGSGANVLTF TGCGCCAGCAGTGACGGTTCTGGGGCCAACGTCCTGACTTTC
TRBD1 TRBJ2-5 - TRBV5-4 CASSYRGEETQYF TGTGCCAGCAGTTACAGGGGAGAGGAGACCCAGTACTTC
TRBD1 TRBJ1-4 few TRBV6-5 CASSWQGAGGEKLFF TGTGCCAGCAGTTGGCAGGGGGCAGGTGGTGAAAAACTGTTTTTT
TRBD1 TRBJ2-7 - TRBV2 CASSGTGDEQYF TGTGCCAGCAGTGGGACAGGGGACGAGCAGTACTTC
TRBD2 TRBJ2-7 - TRBV10-2 CASSPGTSGGYEQYF TGCGCCAGCAGCCCCGGGACTAGCGGGGGTTACGAGCAGTACTTC
- TRBJ2-7 - TRBV28 CASGSSYEQYF TGTGCCAGCGGGAGCTCCTACGAGCAGTACTTC
- TRBJ1-2 - TRBV2 CASSAQGLDYGYTF TGTGCCAGCAGTGCCCAGGGTCTAGACTATGGCTACACCTTC
- TRBJ2-3 - TRBV15 CATTYGGSTDTQYF TGTGCCACCACTTACGGGGGAAGCACAGATACGCAGTATTTT